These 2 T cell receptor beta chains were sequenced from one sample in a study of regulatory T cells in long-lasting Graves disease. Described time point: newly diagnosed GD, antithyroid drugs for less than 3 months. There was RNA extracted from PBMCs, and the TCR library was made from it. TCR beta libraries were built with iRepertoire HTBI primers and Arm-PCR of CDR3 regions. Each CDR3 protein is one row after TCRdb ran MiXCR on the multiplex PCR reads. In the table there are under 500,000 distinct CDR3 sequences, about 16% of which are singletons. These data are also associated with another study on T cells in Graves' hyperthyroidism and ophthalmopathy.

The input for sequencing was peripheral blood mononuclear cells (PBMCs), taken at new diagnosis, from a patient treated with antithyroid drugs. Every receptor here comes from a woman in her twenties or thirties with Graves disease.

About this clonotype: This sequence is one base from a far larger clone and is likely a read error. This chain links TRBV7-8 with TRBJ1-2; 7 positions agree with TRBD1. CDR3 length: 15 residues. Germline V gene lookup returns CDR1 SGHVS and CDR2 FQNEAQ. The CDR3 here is CVSSPRGQPAHGYTF. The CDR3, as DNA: TGTGTCAGCAGCCCCAGGGGACAGCCGGCCCATGGCTACACCTTC. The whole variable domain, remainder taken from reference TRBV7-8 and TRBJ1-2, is GAGVSQSPRYKVAKRGQDVALRCDPISGHVSLFWYQQALGQGPEFLTYFQNEAQLDKSGLPSDRFFAERPEGSVSTLKIQRTQQEDSAVYLCVSSPRGQPAHGYTFGSGTRLTVV.

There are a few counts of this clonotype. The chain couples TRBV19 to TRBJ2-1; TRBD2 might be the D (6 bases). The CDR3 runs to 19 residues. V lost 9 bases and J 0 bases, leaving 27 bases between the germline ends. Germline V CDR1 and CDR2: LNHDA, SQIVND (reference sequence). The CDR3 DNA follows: TGTGCCAGACCAAAGGCGTTGACTAGGGATCCTAACTCCTACAATGAGCAGTTCTTC. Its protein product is CARPKALTRDPNSYNEQFF.